Below, 26 T cell receptor beta chains from the same sample are listed, as sequenced in a study of T cells in women clearing cervical HPV infection. Sequenced by immunoSEQ multiplex PCR; TCRdb stores in-frame clones only, minus some. This table lists about 37,000 clones. The material sequenced was blood buffy coat. The receptors derive from a woman aged 18 to 75 with a cervical HPV16 infection that either progressed to CIN3+ or cleared (not recorded which).

A note on this clone: Read data end 3 residues before the CDR3 end; the end is taken from the germline J gene. J is TRBJ1-1 and V is TRBV7-9; D is ambiguous. Germline values: CDR1 SEHNR, CDR2 FQNEAQ (reference sequence). This CDR3 has 11 residues. The CDR3 protein is CASSLSRAAFF. The CDR3 DNA, read in part, is TGTGCCAGCAGCTTAAGTCGAGCC.

The CDR3 DNA, read in part, is TGCGCCAGCAGCCTCGCACAGCGGGGGACTGAA. Its protein is CASSLAQRGTE. The full CDR3 protein is CASSLAQRGTEAFF. The J gene is TRBJ1-1, the V gene TRBV4-1, with D possibly matching TRBD1 (5 bases). Read sequence stops 3 residues before the CDR3 end, and the germline J gene provides the missing end. Per the germline V gene, CDR1 is MGHRA and CDR2 is YSYEKL. The CDR3 is 14 amino acids. Trimming took 4 bases from V and 5 from J, leaving 14 bases between them.

A note on this clone: The CDR3 end falls 3 residues outside the read, so it is completed with the germline J gene. The chain combines TRBV19 with TRBJ2-7; 7 nucleotides line up with TRBD1. The V and J ends lost 5 bases and 5 bases, in that order; junction bases with no gene match: 12. This CDR3 comprises 15 residues. The germline V gene encodes CDR1 LNHDA and CDR2 SQIVND (reference sequence). Incomplete CDR3 DNA: TGTGCCAGTAGTCTCGACAGGGACCTATTCAACGAG. Translation: CASSLDRDLFNE. The full CDR3 protein is CASSLDRDLFNEQYF.

As concerns this clone: The CDR3 end falls 3 residues outside the read, so it is completed with the germline J gene. The gene calls are TRBV14 and TRBJ2-7; D gene uncertain. The CDR3 runs 12 residues. From germline, CDR1 is SGHDN and CDR2 FVKESK. V dropped 1 base and J dropped 4 bases, with 5 bases sitting between them. CDR3 sequence: CASSQAPYEQYF. CDR3 bases read: TGTGCCAGCAGCCAAGCCCCTTACGAG. Combining the CDR3 with reference TRBV14 and TRBJ2-7 gives the whole variable domain EAGVTQFPSHSVIEKGQTVTLRCDPISGHDNLYWYRRVMGKEIKFLLHFVKESKQDESGMPNNRFLAERTGGTYSTLKVQPAELEDSGVYFCASSQAPYEQYFGPGTRLTVT.

CDR3 DNA, as far as it was read: TGTGCCAGCAGCTTGGGGACTAGCGGAACAGATACG. Translation gives CASSLGTSGTDT. The full-length CDR3 reads as CASSLGTSGTDTQYF. This sequence joins TRBV11-3 and TRBJ2-3, with 11 bases fitting TRBD2. The read is 3 residues too short to cover the CDR3 end, so that end is filled in from the germline J gene. With 3 bases clipped from V and 3 bases from J, the junction kept 2 bases outside the gene matches. CDR1 is SGHNT and CDR2 is YENEEA in the germline V gene. The CDR3 has 15 amino acids.

Of note for this clone: The read finishes 3 residues shy of the CDR3 end, and the germline J gene is used to complete it. The J gene is TRBJ2-1, the V gene TRBV5-1, with 10 bases aligning to TRBD2. V trimming: 0 bases; J trimming: 9 bases; junction bases outside the gene matches: 9. CDR3 length: 16 amino acids. Germline CDR1 reads SGHRS; CDR2 reads YFSETQ. The CDR3 region is CASSLASGSLSGEQFF. The sequenced part of the CDR3 DNA is TGCGCCAGCAGCTTGGCTAGCGGGAGCCTATCAGGTGAG.

Remarks on this clone: The CDR3 goes on 3 residues after the read ends, and that part is filled in from the germline J gene. The V and J genes are TRBV10-1 and TRBJ2-7; tentatively, D is TRBD1 (6 bases). CDR1 is WNHNN, CDR2 SYGVQD, per germline (reference sequence). The CDR3 runs 15 residues. V gave up 0 bases and J gave up 5 bases, with 14 bases separating them. The CDR3 bases that were read are TGCGCCAGCAGTGAGTCGGGGCAGGGGTGGAACGAG. Protein product: CASSESGQGWNE. The CDR3, in full, reads CASSESGQGWNEQYF.

In regard to this clone: The read terminates 3 residues ahead of where the CDR3 ends, so the germline J gene completes it. The V call is TRBV10-3, the J call TRBJ1-1, with D maybe TRBD1 (5 bases). Per the germline V gene, CDR1 is ENHRY and CDR2 is SYGVKD. The CDR3 runs 14 residues. V shed 10 bases and J shed 1 base, with 16 bases lying between them. The chain's CDR3 is CATQLGGENTEAFF. The covered CDR3 bases are TGTGCCACCCAACTTGGGGGGGAGAACACTGAA.

In the case of this clone: The read comes to an end 3 residues before the CDR3 does, leaving the germline J gene to fill in the end. The chain couples TRBV2 to TRBJ2-1, with 10 bases that match TRBD1. Germline assignment: CDR1 SNHLY and CDR2 FYNNEI. CDR3 length: 15 amino acids. With V trimmed by 6 bases and J by 7 bases, 9 bases remained unmatched. CDR3 DNA (partial): TGTGCCAGCAGCTTATCCGGGACAGGGGTGAATGAG. Translating it yields CASSLSGTGVNE. The entire CDR3 protein reads CASSLSGTGVNEQFF.

About this clone itself: The junction departs from germline at one end; a sequencing error may be responsible. Read data end 3 residues before the CDR3 end; the end is taken from the germline J gene. Distinct nucleotide sequences in the sample also encode this CDR3. The rearrangement uses TRBV2 and TRBJ1-2; possibly TRBD1 for D (5 bases). CDR1 and CDR2 (germline): SNHLY, FYNNEI. The CDR3 has 18 amino acids. Incomplete CDR3 DNA: TGTGCCAGCAGGGGTTCCAAGATCGGGGGTGGGACTAACTATGGA. It specifies CASRGSKIGGGTNYG. The complete CDR3 reads CASRGSKIGGGTNYGYTF.

The sequenced CDR3 bases are TGTGCCAGCAGCTCATTAGCGGGAGGGGGATCTGAG. Residues: CASSSLAGGGSE. The complete CDR3 sequence is CASSSLAGGGSEQFF. The chain is built from TRBV7-3 and TRBJ2-1, with 11 nucleotides matching TRBD2. The read ends 3 residues shy of where the CDR3 ends; the end is completed using the germline J gene. Germline values: CDR1 SGHTA, CDR2 FQGTGA. This CDR3 region has 15 residues. V gave up 4 bases and J gave up 9 bases; unmatched junction bases: 8.

Regarding this clone: The CDR3 goes on 3 residues after the read ends, and that part is filled in from the germline J gene. The chain recombines TRBV7-3 with TRBJ2-3, with 9 nucleotides matching TRBD2. The germline V gene has CDR1 SGHTA and CDR2 FQGTGA. The CDR3 consists of 13 residues. The V gene end was trimmed by 4 bases and the J gene end by 6 bases; junction bases not matched to a gene: 2. This CDR3 is CASSSAGGDTQYF. CDR3 bases read: TGTGCCAGCAGCTCCGCGGGGGGGGATACG. Filled out from reference TRBV7-3 and TRBJ2-3, the complete variable domain reads GAGVSQTPSNKVTEKGKYVELRCDPISGHTALYWYRQSLGQGPEFLIYFQGTGAADDSGLPNDRFFAVRPEGSVSTLKIQRTERGDSAVYLCASSSAGGDTQYFGPGTRLTVL.

As concerns this clone: Coverage ceases 3 residues before the CDR3 finishes, and the germline J gene fills in the end. The chain carries TRBV7-3 and TRBJ2-7; 9 bases align to TRBD2. The CDR3 length is 15 residues. The junction had 10 bases not matched to a gene; V was cut back by 5 bases and J by 5 bases. In germline, CDR1 is SGHTA, CDR2 FQGTGA. The CDR3: CASSPGGGRGDEQYF. The CDR3 bases that were read are TGTGCCAGCAGCCCTGGGGGCGGGAGGGGAGACGAG.

As for this clone: The read ends 3 residues before the CDR3 terminus; that terminus is restored from the germline J gene. The chain recombines TRBV5-4 with TRBJ2-3, with D tentatively TRBD2 (5 bases). The CDR3 covers 14 residues. Trimming pared 4 bases from V and 0 bases from J, leaving 9 bases between. The germline gives CDR1 SGHNT, CDR2 YYREEE (reference sequence). The part of the CDR3 DNA that was read is TGTGCCAGCAGCCCGGACTTTAGCACAGATACG. Translation: CASSPDFSTDT. The full CDR3 protein reads CASSPDFSTDTQYF. Full variable domain (remainder filled in from reference TRBV5-4 and TRBJ2-3): ETGVTQSPTHLIKTRGQQVTLRCSSQSGHNTVSWYQQALGQGPQFIFQYYREEENGRGNFPPRFSGLQFPNYSSELNVNALELDDSALYLCASSPDFSTDTQYFGPGTRLTVL.

Regarding this clone: The sequence runs out 3 residues before the end of the CDR3; the remainder is reconstructed from the germline J gene. The chain recombines TRBV19 with TRBJ1-2, with D unclear. The CDR3 sequence is 14 residues long. The V gene's germline CDR1 is LNHDA and CDR2 SQIVND (reference sequence). The CDR3 DNA, read in part, is TGTGCCAGCGCGGCGGGGAACTCCTACAATGAC. Translated, it gives CASAAGNSYND. The complete CDR3 reads CASAAGNSYNDYTF.

Of note for this clone: The read halts 3 residues ahead of the CDR3 end, with the missing end drawn from the germline J gene. The chain couples TRBV2 to TRBJ2-7; 7 nucleotides match TRBD1. Germline trimming cut 7 bases from V and 0 bases from J; bases unmatched to any gene: 9. The CDR3 is 15 amino acids. Looked up from germline, CDR1 is SNHLY and CDR2 is FYNNEI. The covered CDR3 bases are TGTGCCAGCACCGCCAGACAGGGAATCTCCTACGAG. It is translated as CASTARQGISYE. The CDR3, in full, reads CASTARQGISYEQYF. The variable domain in full, with the rest retrieved from reference TRBV2 and TRBJ2-7, is EPEVTQTPSHQVTQMGQEVILRCVPISNHLYFYWYRQILGQKVEFLVSFYNNEISEKSEIFDDQFSVERPDGSNFTLKIRSTKLEDSAMYFCASTARQGISYEQYFGPGTRLTVT.

Points on this clone: The CDR3 end lies 3 residues beyond the end of the read and is filled in from the germline J gene. The V and J genes are TRBV30 and TRBJ2-7; possible D gene TRBD1, 5 bases. The V and J ends lost 5 bases and 4 bases respectively, with 12 bases between them. Germline V lookup: CDR1 GTSNPN, CDR2 SVGIG (reference sequence). The CDR3 spans 12 residues. The DNA read from the CDR3 is TGTGCCTGGGGGGCAAGTGGGTACGAG. Residues: CAWGASGYE. The entire CDR3 protein is CAWGASGYEQYF. Full variable domain (missing parts from reference TRBV30 and TRBJ2-7): SQTIHQWPATLVQPVGSPLSLECTVEGTSNPNLYWYRQAAGRGLQLLFYSVGIGQISSEVPQNLSASRPQDRQFILSSKKLLLSDSGFYLCAWGASGYEQYFGPGTRLTVT.

Concerning this clone: With the read ending 3 residues before the CDR3 end, the germline J gene is used to fill in that end. The chain recombines TRBV30 with TRBJ2-3; D may be TRBD2 (6 bases). The CDR3 loop spans 14 amino acids. Germline CDR1 is GTSNPN and CDR2 is SVGIG (reference sequence). V was shortened by 0 bases and J by 0 bases, with 7 bases between the two germline ends. CDR3: CAWSVSGSTDTQYF. The CDR3 DNA, read in part, is TGTGCCTGGAGTGTAAGCGGGAGCACAGATACG.

To note about this clone: Read sequence stops 3 residues before the CDR3 end, and the germline J gene provides the missing end. The chain has TRBV11-2 and TRBJ1-1, with 7 bases identical to TRBD1. Germline assignment: CDR1 SGHAT and CDR2 FQNNGV. The CDR3 sequence is 15 residues long. V shed 1 base and J 5 bases; nucleotides not matched to a gene: 7. Incomplete CDR3 DNA: TGTGCCAGCAGCTTAGGACAGGGAGAGGTTACTGAA. Translating gives CASSLGQGEVTE. The complete CDR3 sequence is CASSLGQGEVTEAFF.

Points on this clone: The read gets to within 3 residues of the CDR3 end, and the germline J gene fills in the rest. The chain uses TRBV6-1 and TRBJ2-7; 7 nucleotides agree with TRBD1. The length of the CDR3 is 15 residues. Germline V gene lookup returns CDR1 MNHNS and CDR2 SASEGT. With 2 bases clipped from V and 5 bases from J, the junction kept 9 bases outside the gene matches. Incomplete CDR3 DNA: TGTGCCAGCAGTGAAAGAAGGGGGCGGAACGACGAG. Protein: CASSERRGRNDE. The complete CDR3 sequence is CASSERRGRNDEQYF.

Regarding this clone: The read terminates 3 residues before the CDR3 end, so the remaining end is supplied by the germline J gene. V and J are TRBV7-9 and TRBJ2-1; D possibly corresponds to TRBD2 (6 bases). Trimming left V 6 bases short and J 8 bases short, with 20 bases between. This CDR3 comprises 15 residues. CDR1 is SEHNR and CDR2 is FQNEAQ in the germline V gene (reference sequence). CDR3 bases read: TGTGCCAGCAGGCTCCAACTGGCGGGGAGTGATGAG. This gives the protein CASRLQLAGSDE. The complete CDR3 reads CASRLQLAGSDEQFF.

Concerning this clone: The DNA ends 3 residues before the CDR3 does, and the rest of the CDR3 is filled in from the germline J gene. This sequence joins TRBV19 and TRBJ2-7, with D tentatively TRBD1 (5 bases). The CDR3 is 13 residues long. V shed 10 bases and J shed 2 bases, with 15 bases lying between them. Germline V CDR1 and CDR2: LNHDA, SQIVND (reference sequence). CDR3 sequence: CATRKGFPYEQYF. Incomplete CDR3 DNA: TGTGCCACTCGGAAGGGGTTCCCCTACGAG. Variable domain in full (rest from reference TRBV19 and TRBJ2-7): DGGITQSPKYLFRKEGQNVTLSCEQNLNHDAMYWYRQDPGQGLRLIYYSQIVNDFQKGDIAEGYSVSREKKESFPLTVTSAQKNPTAFYLCATRKGFPYEQYFGPGTRLTVT.

With regard to this clone: The missing CDR3 end, 3 residues past where the read stops, is filled in from the germline J gene. V and J are TRBV7-3 and TRBJ2-1; D gene uncertain. CDR1 and CDR2 from the germline V gene are SGHTA and FQGTGA. The CDR3 is made up of 15 amino acids. Deletions cut 2 bases from V and 7 bases from J, with 15 bases between. The covered CDR3 bases are TGTGCCAGCAGCTTACGCGGTGGTAGCCCAAATGAG. Its protein product is CASSLRGGSPNE. The CDR3, in full, reads CASSLRGGSPNEQFF.

A word on this clone: The CDR3 end is not reached by the read, which stops 3 residues before it; the germline J gene fills it in. This chain connects TRBV5-3 to TRBJ2-1, with 8 bases fitting TRBD2. TRBV5-3 is noted as an ORF with a role that remains uncertain. V was clipped by 3 bases and J by 4 bases; unmatched bases: 6. This CDR3 is 15 amino acids long. CDR3 region: CARSWSGGGYNEQFF. Partial CDR3 DNA: TGTGCCAGAAGCTGGAGCGGGGGAGGGTACAATGAG.

For this clone: The read ends 3 residues shy of where the CDR3 ends; the end is completed using the germline J gene. This chain uses TRBV14 with TRBJ2-3; D may be TRBD2 (5 bases). Trimming stripped 4 bases from V and 2 bases from J, with 16 bases between. This CDR3 spans 16 amino acids. From germline, CDR1 is SGHDN and CDR2 FVKESK. The DNA read from the CDR3 is TGTGCCAGCAGCCCCCTCCGGCGGGCGGTCACAGATACG. Protein product: CASSPLRRAVTDT. The whole CDR3 is CASSPLRRAVTDTQYF.

Of note for this clone: The junction departs from the called germline gene at one end, perhaps through a read error. The read ends 3 residues shy of where the CDR3 ends; the end is completed using the germline J gene. Other DNA sequences in the same sample also yield this CDR3. The chain is built from TRBV11-2 and TRBJ1-3; D is possibly TRBD1 (6 bases). From germline, CDR1 is SGHAT and CDR2 FQNNGV. This CDR3 is built from 14 residues. CDR3 DNA, as far as it was read: TGTGCCAGCAGACAGGGTAGTTCTGGAAACACG. Its protein product is CASRQGSSGNT. The whole CDR3 protein reads CASRQGSSGNTIYF.